Following are 31 T cell receptor beta chains from one sample sequenced in a study of T-cell reconstitution after alpha-beta-depleted transplantation in children. Preparation of the TCRbeta library used unique molecular identifiers. TCRdb independently ran MiXCR on the PCR reads; one entry per CDR3 protein. The sample lists 800,000 to 1,000,000 distinct CDR3 sequences; 25% to 30% were seen once. Source: PBMCs, mostly from graft donor cells, taken 360 days after TCRalphabeta/CD19-depleted stem cell transplant. Source of these receptors: a boy under two years old who had a stem cell transplant for SCID, so the T cells may come from the graft donor.

This rearrangement joins TRBV4-1 to TRBJ2-2, with a weak D call TRBD2 (6 bases). The length of the CDR3 is 15 residues. The germline V gene has CDR1 MGHRA and CDR2 YSYEKL. V shed 2 bases and J shed 6 bases, with 13 bases lying between them. CDR3 protein: CASSQPVGRSGELFF. The CDR3 DNA follows: TGCGCCAGCAGCCAACCCGTGGGGAGGTCCGGGGAGCTGTTTTTT.

The chain uses TRBV12-3 or TRBV12-4 and TRBJ2-3; no clear D gene. Trimming removed 7 bases at V and 4 bases at J, with 12 bases between. The CDR3 sequence is 13 residues long. The CDR3 loop is CASTSSGADTQYF. The CDR3 DNA reads as TGTGCCAGCACCTCGTCTGGGGCAGATACGCAGTATTTT.

About this clonotype: Germline is not matched at one junction end, which may reflect a read error. The CDR3 here is CASSLVGLDYNEQFF. The DNA for the CDR3 is TGTGCCAGCAGCTTAGTCGGACTAGACTACAATGAGCAGTTCTTC. The chain employs TRBV5-1 and TRBJ2-1; 7 bases match TRBD2. The CDR3 loop spans 15 amino acids. Germline CDR1 SGHRS, CDR2 YFSETQ.

The chain links TRBV24-1 to TRBJ2-5, with D perhaps given as TRBD1 or TRBD2 (12 bases each). The CDR3 length is 24 residues. V lost 2 bases to trimming and J lost 1 base, with 37 bases between them. Germline V lookup: CDR1 KGHDR, CDR2 SFDVKD. The CDR3 is CATSDWGTGGGGLAGTLFQETQYF. In DNA form, the CDR3 reads TGTGCCACCAGTGATTGGGGGACAGGGGGCGGCGGACTAGCGGGAACCCTATTCCAAGAGACCCAGTACTTC.

This clonotype was seen a handful of times. The V and J genes are TRBV7-3 and TRBJ2-3; D gene ambiguous. CDR1 SGHTA and CDR2 FQGTGA come from the germline V gene. V was cut by 4 bases and J by 1 base, with 9 bases left in between. The CDR3 length is 14 residues. CDR3 loop: CASSSRHGTDTQYF. The DNA for the CDR3 is TGTGCCAGCAGCTCGCGACATGGCACAGATACGCAGTATTTT.

The sample holds a few counts of this clonotype. The gene calls are TRBV14 and TRBJ1-1, with 9 bases matching TRBD1. Per germline, CDR1 SGHDN and CDR2 FVKESK. V shed 6 bases and J 1 base; nucleotides not matched to a gene: 6. The CDR3 runs 15 residues. The DNA of the CDR3 is TGTGCCAGCAGTCGAAACAGGGGGCAGAACACTGAAGCTTTCTTT. Translated: CASSRNRGQNTEAFF.

CDR3 bases: TGTGCCAGCAGTTTATGGTGGGGCTTGGAGAAAGAGACCCAGTACTTC. Translation: CASSLWWGLEKETQYF. This chain uses TRBV28 with TRBJ2-5; possibly TRBD1 for D (5 bases). Germline values: CDR1 MDHEN, CDR2 SYDVKM. Trimming shortened V by 0 bases and J by 3 bases, and 14 bases separated the two germline ends. The length of the CDR3 is 16 residues. The variable domain in full, with the rest retrieved from reference TRBV28 and TRBJ2-5, is DVKVTQSSRYLVKRTGEKVFLECVQDMDHENMFWYRQDPGLGLRLIYFSYDVKMKEKGDIPEGYSVSREKKERFSLILESASTNQTSMYLCASSLWWGLEKETQYFGPGTRLLVL.

The rearrangement joins TRBV24-1 to TRBJ2-2; 8 positions agree with TRBD1. CDR1 KGHDR and CDR2 SFDVKD come from the germline V gene. V lost 12 bases, J lost 2 bases, and 16 bases stayed unmatched. The length of the CDR3 is 17 residues. Here the CDR3 reads CADYSGRGLPNTGELFF. CDR3 bases: TGTGCCGATTACTCGGGCAGGGGGCTACCCAACACCGGGGAGCTGTTTTTT.

This clonotype appeared a few times. The rearrangement joins TRBV28 to TRBJ2-3, with 7 bases matching TRBD2. V lost 6 bases to trimming and J lost 2 bases; unmatched junction nucleotides: 17. This CDR3 is built from 18 residues. Germline loops: CDR1 MDHEN, CDR2 SYDVKM. The CDR3 nucleotides read TGTGCCAGCAGCTTCTCTCAATTACTAGCGTGGGACACAGATACGCAGTATTTT. This encodes CASSFSQLLAWDTDTQYF.

CDR3 loop: CASSYGPFHEQYF. CDR3 nucleotide sequence: TGTGCCAGCAGCTACGGACCGTTTCACGAGCAGTACTTC. This rearrangement joins TRBV7-9 to TRBJ2-7; D is undetermined. Trimming took off 4 bases at V and 5 bases at J, with 12 bases between the two ends. This CDR3 is built from 13 residues. CDR1 and CDR2 (germline): SEHNR, FQNEAQ (reference sequence).

In this sample, this clonotype turned up many times. The gene calls are TRBV6-5 and TRBJ2-1, with D possibly TRBD2 on 6 matching bases. Germline V CDR1 and CDR2: MNHEY, SVGAGI. Trimming left V 4 bases short and J 4 bases short, with 11 bases between. The CDR3 has 14 residues. CDR3 amino acids: CASSSPGSYNEQFF. CDR3 bases: TGTGCCAGCAGTTCTCCCGGGAGTTACAATGAGCAGTTCTTC.

A few counts support this clonotype. The chain combines TRBV5-1 with TRBJ2-3, with D perhaps matching TRBD2 (6 bases). The CDR3 is 15 residues long. Germline values: CDR1 SGHRS, CDR2 YFSETQ. With 0 bases removed from V and 2 bases from J, the gap between germline ends came to 10 bases. The CDR3 spells CASSLARTNTDTQYF. In DNA form, the CDR3 reads TGCGCCAGCAGCTTGGCCCGGACTAACACAGATACGCAGTATTTT.

This clonotype has more than one count but fewer than ten. V usage is TRBV4-1 and J usage is TRBJ2-7; 8 positions match TRBD1. Trimming cost V 0 bases and J 4 bases; bases outside gene matches: 5. This CDR3 contains 15 residues. CDR1 is MGHRA and CDR2 is YSYEKL in the germline V gene. The CDR3 DNA reads as TGCGCCAGCAGCCAAGACCACGGACAGGGATACGAGCAGTACTTC. This codes for CASSQDHGQGYEQYF.

The CDR3: CASSWDRGKTEAFF. DNA for the CDR3: TGTGCCAGCAGCTGGGACAGGGGTAAAACTGAAGCTTTCTTT. The rearrangement links TRBV7-2 to TRBJ1-1; TRBD1 agrees at 10 bases. This CDR3 has 14 amino acids. The germline gives CDR1 SGHTA, CDR2 FQGNSA. J gave up 5 bases and V 4 bases, and 4 bases lay outside the gene matches.

Only a few counts were recorded for this clonotype. The J gene is TRBJ2-3, the V gene TRBV7-3, with 8 bases lining up with TRBD2. Germline V gene lookup returns CDR1 SGHTA and CDR2 FQGTGA. The CDR3 totals 15 residues. With 10 bases clipped from V and 5 bases from J, the junction kept 14 bases outside the gene matches. In nucleotides, the CDR3 is TGTGCCACCCCCGGGGGGGGATTGATTAGAGATACGCAGTATTTT. Translated: CATPGGGLIRDTQYF. Variable domain in full (rest from reference TRBV7-3 and TRBJ2-3): GAGVSQTPSNKVTEKGKYVELRCDPISGHTALYWYRQSLGQGPEFLIYFQGTGAADDSGLPNDRFFAVRPEGSVSTLKIQRTERGDSAVYLCATPGGGLIRDTQYFGPGTRLTVL.

This clonotype was observed a handful of times. This chain connects TRBV28 to TRBJ1-5, with unresolved D. Germline V gene lookup returns CDR1 MDHEN and CDR2 SYDVKM. The CDR3 has 12 residues. Trimming took 6 bases from V and 6 from J, leaving 9 bases between them. The CDR3 sequence: CASSNNPQPQHF. The CDR3 nucleotides read TGTGCCAGCAGCAATAATCCTCAGCCCCAGCATTTT.

This chain uses TRBV4-2 with TRBJ1-2, with D perhaps matching TRBD1 (5 bases). Trimming pared 1 base from V and 4 bases from J, leaving 16 bases between. CDR3 length: 16 amino acids. Looked up from germline, CDR1 is LGHNA and CDR2 is YNFKEQ. CDR3 in amino acids: CASSQVWGSDPYGYTF. Here the CDR3 DNA reads TGTGCCAGCAGCCAAGTGTGGGGCAGCGACCCCTATGGCTACACCTTC.

This clonotype was seen a few times. V and J are TRBV9 and TRBJ1-2, with 7 bases aligning to TRBD1. Germline loops: CDR1 SGDLS, CDR2 YYNGEE. The CDR3 is made up of 16 amino acids. V trimming: 1 base; J trimming: 4 bases; junction bases outside the gene matches: 10. The DNA of the CDR3 is TGTGCCAGCAGCGTACTTAGGGACAGCCCACCCTATGGCTACACCTTC. Amino acids: CASSVLRDSPPYGYTF.

This chain links TRBV5-5 with TRBJ2-1; no firm D call. There are 15 residues in the CDR3. Trimming cost V 0 bases and J 7 bases, with 14 bases left between them. Germline CDR1 SGHKS, CDR2 YYEKEE (reference sequence). CDR3 sequence: CASSLGQVLVNEQFF. CDR3 in DNA: TGTGCCAGCAGCTTGGGGCAGGTCCTCGTGAATGAGCAGTTCTTC.

In its sample, this clonotype was seen a few times. The rearrangement uses TRBV29-1 and TRBJ2-1; TRBD2 matches 8 bases. This CDR3 comprises 16 residues. CDR1 SQVTM and CDR2 ANQGSEA come from the germline V gene. The V gene end was trimmed by 1 base and the J gene end by 10 bases; junction bases not matched to a gene: 15. CDR3 region: CSVEVIAGSIIREQFF. As DNA, the CDR3 is TGCAGCGTTGAAGTCATAGCGGGGTCGATCATAAGGGAGCAGTTCTTC.

The genes are TRBV5-1 and TRBJ2-7; D may correspond to TRBD1 or TRBD2 (6 bases each). The germline V gene encodes CDR1 SGHRS and CDR2 YFSETQ. V lost 2 bases, J lost 7 bases, and 16 bases lay in between. The CDR3 loop spans 14 amino acids. CDR3 DNA: TGCGCCAGCAGCTTTGACGGGGGCGAGCGGGAGCAGTACTTC. It is translated as CASSFDGGEREQYF.

The chain carries TRBV7-8 and TRBJ2-1, with D maybe TRBD2 (5 bases). Trimming took 1 base from V and 9 from J, leaving 22 bases between them. The CDR3 length is 17 residues. Germline CDR1 SGHVS, CDR2 FQNEAQ. CDR3 DNA sequence: TGTGCCAGCAGCTTAGTCCGAGCGGCCCTGGTACGTAGTGAGCAGTTCTTC. Encoded protein: CASSLVRAALVRSEQFF. The whole variable domain, filled in from reference TRBV7-8 and TRBJ2-1, reads GAGVSQSPRYKVAKRGQDVALRCDPISGHVSLFWYQQALGQGPEFLTYFQNEAQLDKSGLPSDRFFAERPEGSVSTLKIQRTQQEDSAVYLCASSLVRAALVRSEQFFGPGTRLTVL.

This clonotype was detected only a few times. Relative to the germline gene, one junction end is altered; a read error may explain this. The gene calls are TRBV3-1 and TRBJ1-1; TRBD1 matches 8 bases. Germline V gene lookup returns CDR1 LGHDT and CDR2 YNNKEL (reference sequence). The CDR3 covers 15 residues. CDR3 loop: CASSQGITGGTEAFF. Written as DNA, the CDR3 is TGTGCTAGCAGCCAAGGTATAACAGGGGGAACTGAAGCTTTCTTT.

This chain connects TRBV5-5 to TRBJ1-2; D call uncertain. The length of the CDR3 is 14 residues. V lost 4 bases and J 6 bases, leaving 16 bases between the germline ends. CDR1 is SGHKS and CDR2 is YYEKEE in the germline V gene (reference sequence). CDR3 amino acids: CASSPLQGVHGYTF. In DNA, the CDR3 is TGTGCCAGCAGCCCCCTACAAGGCGTCCATGGCTACACCTTC.

This chain uses TRBV4-2 with TRBJ2-1, with 12 bases fitting TRBD2. The germline gives CDR1 LGHNA, CDR2 YNFKEQ. J gave up 8 bases and V 4 bases, and 12 bases lay outside the gene matches. CDR3 size: 17 residues. CDR3 protein: CASSPTSGGRSYDEQFF. DNA of the CDR3: TGTGCCAGCAGCCCCACTAGCGGGGGGCGATCTTACGATGAGCAGTTCTTC.

The gene calls are TRBV28 and TRBJ1-2; TRBD1 agrees at 7 bases. Per the germline V gene, CDR1 is MDHEN and CDR2 is SYDVKM. The J segment lost 4 bases and the V segment lost 4 bases, leaving 9 bases of the junction unmatched. This CDR3 spans 15 amino acids. Here the CDR3 DNA reads TGTGCCAGCAGTTCGACAGGGATAGGTTCCTATGGCTACACCTTC. It specifies CASSSTGIGSYGYTF.

The genes are TRBV6-2 or TRBV6-3 and TRBJ2-1; D unclear. Germline assignment: CDR1 MNHEY and CDR2 SVGEGT. The CDR3 consists of 12 residues. With 6 bases removed from V and 11 bases from J, the gap between germline ends came to 14 bases. The CDR3 protein is CASSPLISQQFF. The DNA of the CDR3 is TGTGCCAGCAGCCCCCTTATTTCCCAGCAGTTCTTC.

The chain combines TRBV12-3 or TRBV12-4 with TRBJ2-7; D gene uncertain. Trimming left V 1 base short and J 0 bases short, with 13 bases between. This CDR3 contains 16 residues. CDR3 sequence (DNA): TGTGCCAGCAGTTTAGTATCGTCCTCTCTCTCCTACGAGCAGTACTTC. Amino acids: CASSLVSSSLSYEQYF.

This clonotype appeared a few times. The genes are TRBV6-1 and TRBJ1-4; D is possibly TRBD1 (5 bases). CDR1 is MNHNS, CDR2 SASEGT, per germline. The V end was cut by 10 bases, the J end by 5 bases, with 17 bases between. The CDR3 consists of 14 residues. In DNA form, the CDR3 reads TGTGCCATCTCAGTGTCCCGGGACAATGAAAAACTGTTTTTT. This encodes CAISVSRDNEKLFF.

J is TRBJ2-2 and V is TRBV15; D could derive from TRBD1 or TRBD2 (6 bases each). The CDR3 sequence is 16 residues long. Deletions cut 1 base from V and 4 bases from J, with 13 bases between. Germline assignment: CDR1 LNHNV and CDR2 YYDKDF (reference sequence). CDR3 nucleotides: TGTGCCACCAGCAGAGCCGGGGGCCAACGCACCGGGGAGCTGTTTTTT. The encoded protein is CATSRAGGQRTGELFF.

Worth noting for this clonotype: A junction boundary mismatches the germline segment, possibly from a read error. This chain uses TRBV11-2 with TRBJ1-2; D not resolved. The CDR3 is made up of 15 amino acids. Germline V gene lookup returns CDR1 SGHAT and CDR2 FQNNGV. For the CDR3, the DNA is TGTGTCAGCAGCCACCTCCCCCAGGACTTCGAGGGCTACACCTTC. Its protein is CVSSHLPQDFEGYTF.